This T cell receptor (beta chain) comes out of a study of T cell repertoires in cytomegalovirus infection. As for the study in general: Carrying CMV and the relevant HLA type showed in public TCR beta signatures.

TCRdb reanalysed the reads using MiXCR and keeps one entry per CDR3 protein. The table lists some 100,000 distinct CDR3 sequences, 23% of them singletons. Overall study findings and caveats: Predominance within the ex vivo response was attributable to HLA-C-restricted CMV-specific TCR beta clonotypes.

This clonotype was seen many times. Its antigen remains unidentified. The CDR3 loop spans 12 amino acids. V was trimmed by 3 bases and J by 6 bases, leaving 11 bases between them. CDR1 and CDR2 from the germline V gene are GTSNPN and SVGIG (reference sequence). The TCR originated in a human donor in good health (CMV status not recorded). Some clones in this sample may be carry-over from other donors' samples. The specimen was CD8+ T cells from PBMCs. The chain carries TRBV30 and TRBJ1-1; D gene uncertain. This CDR3 reads CAWREDGPEAFF. The DNA of the CDR3 is TGTGCCTGGAGAGAGGATGGACCTGAAGCTTTCTTT.